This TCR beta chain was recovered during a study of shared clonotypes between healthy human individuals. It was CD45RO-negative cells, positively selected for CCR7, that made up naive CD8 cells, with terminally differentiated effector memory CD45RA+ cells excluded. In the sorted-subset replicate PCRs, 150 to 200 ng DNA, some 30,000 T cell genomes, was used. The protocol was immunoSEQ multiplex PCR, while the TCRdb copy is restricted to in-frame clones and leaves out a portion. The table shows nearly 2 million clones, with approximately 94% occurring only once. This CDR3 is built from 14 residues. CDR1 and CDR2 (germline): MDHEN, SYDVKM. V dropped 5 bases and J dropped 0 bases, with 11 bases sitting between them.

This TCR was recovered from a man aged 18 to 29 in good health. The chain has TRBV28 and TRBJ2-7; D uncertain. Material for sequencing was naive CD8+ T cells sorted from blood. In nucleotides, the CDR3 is TGTGCCAGCAGTCTGACACGGAGCTCCTACGAGCAGTACTTC. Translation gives CASSLTRSSYEQYF.